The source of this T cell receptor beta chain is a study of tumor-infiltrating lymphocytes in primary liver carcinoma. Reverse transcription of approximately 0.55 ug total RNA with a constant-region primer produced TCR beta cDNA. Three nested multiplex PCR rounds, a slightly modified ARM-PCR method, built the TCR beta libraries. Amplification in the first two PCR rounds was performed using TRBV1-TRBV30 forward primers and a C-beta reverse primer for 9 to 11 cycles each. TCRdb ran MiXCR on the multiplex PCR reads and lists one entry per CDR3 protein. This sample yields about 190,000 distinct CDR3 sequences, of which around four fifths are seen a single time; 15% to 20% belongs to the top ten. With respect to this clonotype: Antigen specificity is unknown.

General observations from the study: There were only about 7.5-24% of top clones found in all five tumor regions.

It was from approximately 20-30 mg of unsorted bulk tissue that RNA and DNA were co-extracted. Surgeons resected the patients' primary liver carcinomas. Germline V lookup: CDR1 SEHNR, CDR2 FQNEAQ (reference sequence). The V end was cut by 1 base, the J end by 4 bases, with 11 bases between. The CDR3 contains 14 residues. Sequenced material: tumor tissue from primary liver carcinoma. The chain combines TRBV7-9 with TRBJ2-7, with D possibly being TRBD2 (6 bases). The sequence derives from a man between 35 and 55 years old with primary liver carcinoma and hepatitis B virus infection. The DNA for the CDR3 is TGTGCCAGCAGCTTAGGGTGGGCGGGGTACGAGCAGTACTTC. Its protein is CASSLGWAGYEQYF.